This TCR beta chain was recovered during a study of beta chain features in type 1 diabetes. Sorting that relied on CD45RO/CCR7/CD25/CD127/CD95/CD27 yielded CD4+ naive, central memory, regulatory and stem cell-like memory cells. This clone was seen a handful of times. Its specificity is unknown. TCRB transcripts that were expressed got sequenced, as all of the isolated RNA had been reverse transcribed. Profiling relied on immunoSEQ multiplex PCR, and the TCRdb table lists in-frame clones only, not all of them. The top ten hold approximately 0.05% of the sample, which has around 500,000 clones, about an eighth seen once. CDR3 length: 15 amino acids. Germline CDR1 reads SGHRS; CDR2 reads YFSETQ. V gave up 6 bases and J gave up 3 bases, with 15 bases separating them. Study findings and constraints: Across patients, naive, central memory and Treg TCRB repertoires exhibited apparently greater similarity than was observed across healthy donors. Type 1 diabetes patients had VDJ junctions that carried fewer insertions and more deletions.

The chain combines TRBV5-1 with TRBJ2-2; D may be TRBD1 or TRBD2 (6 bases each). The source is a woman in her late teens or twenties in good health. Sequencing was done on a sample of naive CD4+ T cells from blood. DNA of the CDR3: TGCGCCAGCACCCAGGTCGGGGGCGACACCGGGGAGCTGTTTTTT. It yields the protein CASTQVGGDTGELFF.